These T cell receptor beta chains were read from a single sample in a study of post-analysis software for immune sequencing data. One entry per CDR3 protein, called by TCRdb with MiXCR from the PCR reads. The sample consists of about 800,000 distinct CDR3 sequences, just under 30% of them appearing once. Sequencing was performed on blood. These receptors came from a girl aged 10-17 years with multiple sclerosis. Each CDR3 is given with its conserved first and last residue. A D gene is named only where the DNA matches it firmly. Clone sizes are given selectively: once, few, many, or a class where the clone is expanded.

clone_size j_call v_call d_call cdr3_aa cdr3_nt
NA TRBJ2-6 TRBV2 NA CASFFPSSGANVLTF TGTGCCAGCTTCTTCCCGTCCTCTGGGGCCAACGTCCTGACTTTC
few TRBJ2-7 TRBV6-2/TRBV6-3 NA CASSYSRGSYEQYF TGTGCCAGCAGTTACTCGAGGGGCTCCTACGAGCAGTACTTC
few TRBJ1-5 TRBV12-3/TRBV12-4 NA CASSLGSWQGNNQPQHF TGTGCCAGCAGTTTAGGGTCCTGGCAGGGGAACAATCAGCCCCAGCATTTT
few TRBJ2-7 TRBV19 NA CASSIGGTSYEQYF TGTGCCAGTAGTATCGGGGGCACCTCCTACGAGCAGTACTTC
NA TRBJ2-3 TRBV7-2 NA CASSQTRATDTQYF TGTGCCAGCAGCCAGACGAGGGCCACAGATACGCAGTATTTT
few TRBJ1-4 TRBV4-3 TRBD1 CASSQDWDRGEKLFF TGCGCCAGCAGCCAAGATTGGGACAGAGGGGAGAAACTGTTTTTT
many TRBJ2-7 TRBV27 NA CASSQPYEQYF TGTGCCAGCAGTCAACCCTACGAGCAGTACTTC
NA TRBJ2-7 TRBV14 TRBD1 CASSPLLGDRVYEQYF TGTGCCAGCAGCCCCCTCTTGGGAGACAGGGTCTACGAGCAGTACTTC
few TRBJ1-1 TRBV10-3 TRBD1 CAITSPDRPNTEAFF TGTGCCATCACCTCTCCGGACAGGCCGAACACTGAAGCTTTCTTT
once TRBJ1-6 TRBV28 NA CASSFGTLYNSLLHF TGTGCCAGCAGTTTTGGCACCCTTTATAATTCACTCCTCCACTTT
NA TRBJ2-5 TRBV11-2 NA CASSLVGQPRGTQYF TGTGCCAGCAGCTTAGTGGGCCAGCCCCGAGGGACCCAGTACTTC
NA TRBJ1-1 TRBV5-1 NA CASSLLAGRTEAFF TGCGCCAGCAGCTTGCTCGCCGGGCGGACTGAAGCTTTCTTT
NA TRBJ1-5 TRBV24-1 NA CATSAQAARKNQPQHF TGTGCCACCAGTGCTCAGGCGGCAAGAAAAAATCAGCCCCAGCATTTT
few TRBJ2-5 TRBV13 NA CASSLRLEGRETQYF TGTGCCAGCAGCCTTAGGTTAGAGGGTCGAGAGACCCAGTACTTC
NA TRBJ2-3 TRBV20-1 TRBD2 CSARDRSASGRGRTDTQYF TGCAGTGCTAGAGATCGGTCGGCTAGCGGGAGAGGTCGCACAGATACGCAGTATTTT
few TRBJ2-2 TRBV6-5 NA CASSYSPENTGELFF TGTGCCAGCAGTTACTCTCCCGAGAACACCGGGGAGCTGTTTTTT
few TRBJ2-7 TRBV9 TRBD2 CASSVQGGSYEQYF TGTGCCAGCAGCGTACAGGGAGGGTCCTACGAGCAGTACTTC
NA TRBJ2-3 TRBV11-1 TRBD2 CASSPRTSGATDTQYF TGTGCCAGCAGTCCCCGGACTAGCGGGGCCACAGATACGCAGTATTTT
few TRBJ2-3 TRBV7-6 TRBD2 CASSLAALAGPDTQYF TGTGCCAGCAGCTTGGCCGCCCTAGCGGGCCCAGATACGCAGTATTTT
many TRBJ2-5 TRBV5-1 NA CASSLAGPQETQYF TGTGCTAGCAGCTTAGCCGGTCCTCAAGAGACCCAGTACTTC
few TRBJ2-1 TRBV7-2 NA CASSLSRGAREQFF TGTGCCAGCAGCTTATCCAGGGGGGCGAGGGAGCAGTTCTTC
few TRBJ2-5 TRBV9 NA CASSVAAGRQETQYF TGTGCCAGCAGCGTAGCTGCCGGGAGACAAGAGACCCAGTACTTC
NA TRBJ2-3 TRBV20-1 TRBD1 CSARPGTGGVTDTQYF TGCAGTGCTAGGCCTGGGACAGGGGGCGTCACAGATACGCAGTATTTT
NA TRBJ1-2 TRBV28 NA CASSSEGYGYTF TGTGCCAGCAGTTCGGAGGGCTATGGCTACACCTTC
few TRBJ2-5 TRBV2 NA CASSEWETQYF TGTGCCAGCAGTGAATGGGAGACCCAGTACTTC
NA TRBJ2-2 TRBV15 TRBD1 CATSRGDRDTGELFF TGTGCCACCAGCAGAGGGGACAGAGACACCGGGGAGCTGTTTTTT
NA TRBJ2-1 TRBV29-1 NA CSAEDPQRHNEQFF TGCAGCGCTGAAGATCCCCAGCGACATAACGAGCAGTTCTTC
few TRBJ1-2 TRBV28 NA CASSRNPAGYGYTF TGTGCCAGCAGTCGAAACCCCGCAGGGTATGGCTACACCTTC
few TRBJ2-5 TRBV7-2 NA CASSPGQGKETQYF TGTGCCAGCAGCCCAGGGCAGGGGAAAGAGACCCAGTACTTC
few TRBJ2-7 TRBV11-3 TRBD2 CASSLVAGGSGEQYF TGTGCCAGCAGCTTAGTCGCGGGAGGAAGCGGCGAGCAGTACTTC
few TRBJ2-1 TRBV28 NA CASTPAGPAYNEQFF TGTGCCAGCACCCCGGCGGGGCCGGCCTACAATGAGCAGTTCTTC
few TRBJ1-5 TRBV7-2 NA CASQKPNQPQHF TGTGCCAGCCAAAAACCCAATCAGCCCCAGCATTTT
NA TRBJ1-5 TRBV2 NA CASSEPTSNQPQHF TGTGCCAGCAGTGAACCCACTAGCAATCAGCCCCAGCATTTT
few TRBJ2-5 TRBV3-1 NA CASSQDIAMETQYF TGTGCCAGCAGCCAAGATATCGCCATGGAGACCCAGTACTTC
NA TRBJ1-4 TRBV29-1 NA CSVEISGQPEKRFF TGCAGCGTTGAAATCTCGGGGCAGCCTGAAAAACGGTTTTTT
NA TRBJ2-3 TRBV6-1 NA CASSETIQGPTDTQYF TGTGCCAGCAGTGAGACCATACAGGGTCCCACAGATACGCAGTATTTT
few TRBJ1-2 TRBV20-1 NA CSGGLRDANYGYTF TGCAGTGGTGGTTTGAGGGACGCTAACTATGGCTACACCTTC
NA TRBJ2-3 TRBV4-1 NA CASSQDLVVGTDTQYF TGCGCCAGCAGCCAAGATTTGGTGGTCGGCACAGATACGCAGTATTTT
NA TRBJ2-2 TRBV10-3 NA CATRGDTGELFF TGTGCCACCAGGGGGGACACCGGGGAGCTGTTTTTT
NA TRBJ1-1 TRBV2 TRBD1 CARPGTGKATVEAFF TGTGCCAGGCCGGGGACAGGGAAAGCCACCGTTGAAGCTTTCTTT
NA TRBJ1-3 TRBV4-1 TRBD1 CASSQGDRHSGNTTYF TGCGCCAGCAGCCAGGGGGACAGACACTCTGGAAACACCACATATTTT
NA TRBJ2-5 TRBV5-1 NA CASSIQGRETQYF TGCGCCAGCAGCATCCAGGGAAGGGAGACCCAGTACTTC
many TRBJ2-7 TRBV29-1 NA CSVLRGVYEQYF TGCAGCGTCCTCCGTGGGGTATACGAGCAGTACTTC
NA TRBJ2-5 TRBV20-1 TRBD2 CSAREFGRAEETQYF TGCAGTGCTAGAGAATTCGGGAGGGCCGAGGAGACCCAGTACTTC
NA TRBJ2-3 TRBV5-1 TRBD1 CASSLAGGQGRYTQYF TGCGCCAGCAGCTTGGCCGGGGGACAGGGTCGATATACGCAGTATTTT